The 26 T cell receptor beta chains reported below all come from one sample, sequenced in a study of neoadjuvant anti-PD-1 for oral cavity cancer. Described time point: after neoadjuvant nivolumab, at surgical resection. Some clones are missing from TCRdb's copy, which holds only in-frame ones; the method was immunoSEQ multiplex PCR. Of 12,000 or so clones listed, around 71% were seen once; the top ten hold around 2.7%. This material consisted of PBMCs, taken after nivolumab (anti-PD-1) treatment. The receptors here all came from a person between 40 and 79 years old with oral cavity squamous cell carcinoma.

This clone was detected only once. The CDR3 loop is CASSTRTAGNTIYF. As DNA, the CDR3 is TGTGCCAGCAGCACTAGGACGGCGGGAAACACCATATATTTT. The V call is TRBV11-2, the J call TRBJ1-3; no firm D call. Germline V lookup: CDR1 SGHAT, CDR2 FQNNGV. The ends were cut back, 5 bases at V and 4 bases at J, with 12 bases in the middle. The CDR3 is made up of 14 amino acids.

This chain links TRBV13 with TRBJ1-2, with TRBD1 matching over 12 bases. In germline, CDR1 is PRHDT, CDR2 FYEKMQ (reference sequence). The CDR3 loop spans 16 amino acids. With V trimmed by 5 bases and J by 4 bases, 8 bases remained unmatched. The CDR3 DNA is TGTGCCAGCAGCCCATGGGACAGGGGGCTGGGCTATGGCTACACCTTC. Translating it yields CASSPWDRGLGYGYTF.

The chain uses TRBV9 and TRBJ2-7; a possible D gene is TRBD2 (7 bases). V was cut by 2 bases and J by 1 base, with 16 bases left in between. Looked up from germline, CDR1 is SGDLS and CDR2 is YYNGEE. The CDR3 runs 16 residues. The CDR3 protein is CASSVGGTSVSYEQYF. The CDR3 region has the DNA TGTGCCAGCAGCGTGGGGGGGACATCGGTTTCCTACGAGCAGTACTTC. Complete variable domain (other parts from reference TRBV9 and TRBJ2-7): DSGVTQTPKHLITATGQRVTLRCSPRSGDLSVYWYQQSLDQGLQFLIQYYNGEERAKGNILERFSAQQFPDLHSELNLSSLELGDSALYFCASSVGGTSVSYEQYFGPGTRLTVT.

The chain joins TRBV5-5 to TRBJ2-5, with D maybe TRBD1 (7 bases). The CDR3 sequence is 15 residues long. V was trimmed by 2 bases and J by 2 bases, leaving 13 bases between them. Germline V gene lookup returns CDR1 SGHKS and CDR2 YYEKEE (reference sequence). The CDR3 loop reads CASSFGPGGQETQYF. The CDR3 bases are TGTGCCAGCAGCTTTGGCCCAGGGGGGCAAGAGACCCAGTACTTC.

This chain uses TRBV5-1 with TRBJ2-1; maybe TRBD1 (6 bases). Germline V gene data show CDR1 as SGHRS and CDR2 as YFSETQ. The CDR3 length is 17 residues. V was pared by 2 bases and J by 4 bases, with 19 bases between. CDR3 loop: CASSLSPAGQTYNEQFF. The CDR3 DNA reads TGCGCCAGCAGCTTATCCCCCGCTGGACAGACATACAATGAGCAGTTCTTC.

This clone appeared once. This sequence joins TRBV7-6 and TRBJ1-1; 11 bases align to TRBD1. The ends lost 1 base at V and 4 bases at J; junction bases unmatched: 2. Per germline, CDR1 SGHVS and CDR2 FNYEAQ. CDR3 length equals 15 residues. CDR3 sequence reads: CASSLGTGGVTEAFF. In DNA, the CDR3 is TGTGCCAGCAGCTTAGGGACAGGGGGCGTCACTGAAGCTTTCTTT.

The CDR3 spells CASRSGPRGDEQFF. CDR3 DNA sequence: TGTGCCAGCAGGTCGGGGCCGCGGGGGGATGAGCAGTTCTTC. The V call is TRBV6-1, the J call TRBJ2-1; TRBD2 aligns across 8 bases. Germline V gene sequence: CDR1 MNHNS, CDR2 SASEGT. This CDR3 is 14 amino acids long. Trimming cost V 6 bases and J 8 bases; bases outside gene matches: 9.

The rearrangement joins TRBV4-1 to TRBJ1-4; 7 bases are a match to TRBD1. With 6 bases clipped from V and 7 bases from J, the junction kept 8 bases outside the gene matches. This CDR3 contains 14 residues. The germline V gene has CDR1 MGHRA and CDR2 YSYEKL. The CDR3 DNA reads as TGCGCCAGCAGTTGGGTAAGACAGGGTGAAAAACTGTTTTTT. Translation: CASSWVRQGEKLFF.

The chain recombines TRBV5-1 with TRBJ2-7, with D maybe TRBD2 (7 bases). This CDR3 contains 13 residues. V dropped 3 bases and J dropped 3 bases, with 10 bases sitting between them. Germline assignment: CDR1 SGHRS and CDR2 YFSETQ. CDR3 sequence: CASSSGGLYEQYF. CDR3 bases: TGCGCCAGCAGCTCCGGGGGGCTCTACGAGCAGTACTTC.

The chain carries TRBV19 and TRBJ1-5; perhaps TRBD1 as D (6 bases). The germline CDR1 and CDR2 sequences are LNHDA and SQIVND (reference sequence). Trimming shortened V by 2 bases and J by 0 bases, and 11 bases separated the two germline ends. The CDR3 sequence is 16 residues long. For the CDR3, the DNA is TGTGCCAGTAGTATAACTCAGGGGCTTAGCAATCAGCCCCAGCATTTT. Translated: CASSITQGLSNQPQHF. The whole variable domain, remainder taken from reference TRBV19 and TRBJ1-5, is DGGITQSPKYLFRKEGQNVTLSCEQNLNHDAMYWYRQDPGQGLRLIYYSQIVNDFQKGDIAEGYSVSREKKESFPLTVTSAQKNPTAFYLCASSITQGLSNQPQHFGDGTRLSIL.

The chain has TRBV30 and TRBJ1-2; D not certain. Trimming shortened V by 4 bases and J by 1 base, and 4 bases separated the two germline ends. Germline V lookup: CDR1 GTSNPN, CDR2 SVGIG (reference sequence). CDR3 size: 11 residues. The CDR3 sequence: CAWTNNYGYTF. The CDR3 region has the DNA TGTGCCTGGACAAATAACTATGGCTACACCTTC.

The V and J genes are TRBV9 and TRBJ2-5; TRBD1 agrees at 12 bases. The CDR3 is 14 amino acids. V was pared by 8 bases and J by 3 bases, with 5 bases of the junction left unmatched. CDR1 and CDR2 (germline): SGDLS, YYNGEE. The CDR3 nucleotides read TGTGCCAGTGGGACAGGGGGCGCAGAAGAGACCCAGTACTTC. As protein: CASGTGGAEETQYF.

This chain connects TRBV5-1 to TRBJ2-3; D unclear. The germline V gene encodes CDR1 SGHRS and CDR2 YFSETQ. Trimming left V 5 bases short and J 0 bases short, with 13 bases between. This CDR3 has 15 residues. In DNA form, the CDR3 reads TGCGCCAGCAGTTTCGGGCAAACTAGCACAGATACGCAGTATTTT. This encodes CASSFGQTSTDTQYF.

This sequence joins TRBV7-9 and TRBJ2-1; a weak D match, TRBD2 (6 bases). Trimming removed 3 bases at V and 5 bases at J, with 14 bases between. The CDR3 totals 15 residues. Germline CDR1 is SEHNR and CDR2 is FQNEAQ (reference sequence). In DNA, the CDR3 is TGTGCCAGCAGCTTGGGGGACGGGGGACACAATGAGCAGTTCTTC. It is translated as CASSLGDGGHNEQFF.

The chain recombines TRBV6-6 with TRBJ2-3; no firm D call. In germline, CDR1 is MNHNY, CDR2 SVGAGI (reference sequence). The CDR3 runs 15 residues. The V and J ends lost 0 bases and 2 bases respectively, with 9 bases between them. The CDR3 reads CASSYSESNTDTQYF. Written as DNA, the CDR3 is TGTGCCAGCAGTTACTCGGAAAGTAACACAGATACGCAGTATTTT.

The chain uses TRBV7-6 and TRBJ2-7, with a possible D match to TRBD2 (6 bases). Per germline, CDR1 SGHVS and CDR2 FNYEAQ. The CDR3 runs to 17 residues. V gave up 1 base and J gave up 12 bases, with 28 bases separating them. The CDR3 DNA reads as TGTGCCAGCAGCTTAGGGTCCCGTTTAGGGTCCTCCGGGGGTGCGTACTTC. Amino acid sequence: CASSLGSRLGSSGGAYF.

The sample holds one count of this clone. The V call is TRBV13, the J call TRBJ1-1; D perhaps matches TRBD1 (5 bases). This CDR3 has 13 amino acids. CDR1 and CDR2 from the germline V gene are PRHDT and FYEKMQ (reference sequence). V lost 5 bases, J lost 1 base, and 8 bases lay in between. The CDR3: CASSPTGNTEAFF. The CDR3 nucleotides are TGTGCCAGCAGCCCCACAGGGAACACTGAAGCTTTCTTT.

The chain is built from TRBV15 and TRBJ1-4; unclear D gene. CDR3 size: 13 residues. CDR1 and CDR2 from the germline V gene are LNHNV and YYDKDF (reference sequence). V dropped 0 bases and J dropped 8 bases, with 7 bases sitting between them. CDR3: CATSRDHREKLFF. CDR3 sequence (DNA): TGTGCCACCAGCAGAGACCATAGGGAAAAACTGTTTTTT. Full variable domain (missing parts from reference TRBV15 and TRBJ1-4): DAMVIQNPRYQVTQFGKPVTLSCSQTLNHNVMYWYQQKSSQAPKLLFHYYDKDFNNEADTPDNFQSRRPNTSFCFLDIRSPGLGDTAMYLCATSRDHREKLFFGSGTQLSVL.

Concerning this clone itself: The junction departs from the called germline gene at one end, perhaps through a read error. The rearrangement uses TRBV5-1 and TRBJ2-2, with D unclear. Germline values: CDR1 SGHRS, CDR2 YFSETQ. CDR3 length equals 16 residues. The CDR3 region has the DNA TGCGCCAGCACCTTGGAAGGTCGACTTGGCACCGGGGAGCTGTTTTTT. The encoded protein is CASTLEGRLGTGELFF.

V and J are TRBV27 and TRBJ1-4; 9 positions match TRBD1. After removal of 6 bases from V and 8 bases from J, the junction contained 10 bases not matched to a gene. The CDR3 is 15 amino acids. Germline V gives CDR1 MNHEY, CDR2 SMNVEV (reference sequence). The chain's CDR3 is CASSRDRAKGEKLFF. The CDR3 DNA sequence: TGTGCCAGCAGCCGGGACAGGGCGAAAGGGGAAAAACTGTTTTTT.

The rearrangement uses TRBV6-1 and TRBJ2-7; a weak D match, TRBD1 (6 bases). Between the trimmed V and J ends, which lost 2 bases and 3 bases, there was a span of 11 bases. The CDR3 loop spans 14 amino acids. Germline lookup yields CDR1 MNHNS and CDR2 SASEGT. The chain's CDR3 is CASSEQDRYYEQYF. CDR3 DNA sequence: TGTGCCAGCAGTGAACAGGACAGATACTACGAGCAGTACTTC.

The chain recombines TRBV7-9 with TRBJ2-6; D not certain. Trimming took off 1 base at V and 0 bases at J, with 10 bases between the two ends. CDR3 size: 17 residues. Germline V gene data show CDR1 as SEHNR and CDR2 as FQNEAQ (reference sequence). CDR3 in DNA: TGTGCCAGCAGCTTAGTGACGGGCGGCTCTGGGGCCAACGTCCTGACTTTC. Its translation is CASSLVTGGSGANVLTF.

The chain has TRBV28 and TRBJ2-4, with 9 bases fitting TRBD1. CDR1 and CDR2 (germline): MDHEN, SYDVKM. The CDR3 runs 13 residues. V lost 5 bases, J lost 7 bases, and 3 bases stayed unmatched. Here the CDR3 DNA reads TGTGCCAGCAGTCCGACAGGGGGGAACATTCAGTACTTC. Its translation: CASSPTGGNIQYF.

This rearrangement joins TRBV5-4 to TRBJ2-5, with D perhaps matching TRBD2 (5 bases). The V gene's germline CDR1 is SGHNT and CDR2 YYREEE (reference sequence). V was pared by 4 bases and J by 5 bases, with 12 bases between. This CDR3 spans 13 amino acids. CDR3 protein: CASSPRPGETQYF. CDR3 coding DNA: TGTGCCAGCAGCCCGAGGCCGGGGGAGACCCAGTACTTC.

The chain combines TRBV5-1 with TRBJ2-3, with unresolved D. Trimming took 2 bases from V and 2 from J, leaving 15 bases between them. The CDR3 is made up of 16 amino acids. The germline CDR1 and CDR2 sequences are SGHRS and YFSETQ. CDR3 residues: CASSFRTYRFTDTQYF. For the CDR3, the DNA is TGCGCCAGCAGCTTCAGGACCTACCGATTCACAGATACGCAGTATTTT.

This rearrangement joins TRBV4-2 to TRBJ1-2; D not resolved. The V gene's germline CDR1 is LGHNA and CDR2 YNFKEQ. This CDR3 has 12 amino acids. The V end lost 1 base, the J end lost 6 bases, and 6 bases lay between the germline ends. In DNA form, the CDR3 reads TGTGCCAGCAGCCAAGCCGGGGATGGCTACACCTTC. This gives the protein CASSQAGDGYTF.